The source of this T cell receptor (beta chain) is a study of cytomegalovirus exposure and HLA in healthy donors. Study in general: The roughly 130 validation repertoires used the same platform as the roughly 670 first-cohort repertoires (as reported by a later analysis).

Sequenced by immunoSEQ multiplex PCR; TCRdb stores in-frame clones only, minus some. The table includes over 200,000 clones, over 80% detected once. The donors were members of the validation cohort, which comprised about 120 subjects and was separate from the first cohort of roughly 700 subjects. Findings of the study overall: Reports indicated that the classifier achieved high specificity and sensitivity in diagnosing cytomegalovirus status. Researchers catalogued about 150 TCR beta chains as cytomegalovirus-associated.

To note about this clone: Its antigen is currently unknown. Other DNA sequences in this sample translate to the same CDR3.

Trimming took 6 bases from V and 2 from J; bases not matched to a gene: 5. The V gene's germline CDR1 is SQVTM and CDR2 ANQGSEA. CDR3 size: 14 residues. Sequenced sample: PBMCs. This TCR derives from a woman between 18 and 29 years old in good health and CMV-seronegative. The rearrangement links TRBV29-1 to TRBJ2-3; 10 bases are shared with TRBD2. The CDR3: CSVRLAGFTDTQYF. The DNA of the CDR3 is TGCAGCGTCCGACTAGCGGGTTTCACAGATACGCAGTATTTT.